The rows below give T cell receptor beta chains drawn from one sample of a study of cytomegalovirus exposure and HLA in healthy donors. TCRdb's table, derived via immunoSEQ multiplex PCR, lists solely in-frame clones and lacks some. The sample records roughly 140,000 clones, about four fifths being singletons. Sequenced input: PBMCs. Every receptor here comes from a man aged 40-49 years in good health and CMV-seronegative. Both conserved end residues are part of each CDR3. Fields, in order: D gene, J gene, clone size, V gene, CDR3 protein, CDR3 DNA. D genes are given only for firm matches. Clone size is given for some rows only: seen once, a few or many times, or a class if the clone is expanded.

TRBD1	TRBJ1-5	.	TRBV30	CAWSLRSTGVDQPQHF	TGTGCCTGGAGCTTAAGGTCGACAGGGGTGGATCAGCCCCAGCATTTT
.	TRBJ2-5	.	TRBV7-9	CASSFPGQATQETQYF	TGTGCCAGCAGCTTCCCCGGCCAGGCAACCCAAGAGACCCAGTACTTC
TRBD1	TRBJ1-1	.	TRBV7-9	CASSWDRSTNTEAFF	TGTGCCAGCAGTTGGGACAGATCGACGAACACTGAAGCTTTCTTT
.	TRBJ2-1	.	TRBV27	CASSLFASPPPSYNEQFF	TGTGCCAGCAGTTTATTTGCTAGTCCTCCCCCTAGCTACAATGAGCAGTTCTTC
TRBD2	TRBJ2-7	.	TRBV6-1	CASSDFERGNTYEQYF	TGTGCCAGCAGTGATTTCGAGCGGGGGAATACCTACGAGCAGTACTTC
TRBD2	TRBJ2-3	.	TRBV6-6	CASSYKRGNTDTQYF	TGTGCCAGCAGTTACAAGCGGGGGAACACAGATACGCAGTATTTT
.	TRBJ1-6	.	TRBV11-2	CASSFRETSPLHF	TGTGCCAGCAGCTTTCGGGAAACCTCACCCCTCCACTTT
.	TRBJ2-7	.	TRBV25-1	CASSESRGAEDEQYF	TGTGCCAGCAGTGAATCCCGGGGGGCAGAAGACGAGCAGTACTTC
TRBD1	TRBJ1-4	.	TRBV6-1	CASTKPGTGNEKLFF	TGTGCCAGCACCAAACCCGGGACAGGGAACGAAAAACTGTTTTTT
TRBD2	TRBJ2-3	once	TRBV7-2	CASSQGLAGPSTDTQYF	TGTGCCAGCAGCCAGGGACTAGCGGGACCTAGCACAGATACGCAGTATTTT
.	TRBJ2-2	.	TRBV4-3	CASSQEGRSGELFF	TGCGCCAGCAGCCAAGAGGGGCGGTCCGGGGAGCTGTTTTTT
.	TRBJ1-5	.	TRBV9	CASSVDGRSQGPQHF	TGTGCCAGCAGCGTAGATGGTAGGTCTCAGGGGCCCCAGCATTTT
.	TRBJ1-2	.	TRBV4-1	CASSQYSIYGYTF	TGCGCCAGCAGCCAATACAGCATCTATGGCTACACCTTC
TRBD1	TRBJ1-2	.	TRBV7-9	CASSLEGQGYGYTF	TGTGCCAGCAGCTTAGAGGGACAGGGATATGGCTACACCTTC
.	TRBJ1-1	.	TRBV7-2	CASSLQTLMNTEAFF	TGTGCCAGCAGCCTACAGACATTGATGAACACTGAAGCTTTCTTT
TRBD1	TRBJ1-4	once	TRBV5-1	CASSRQGVANEKLFF	TGCGCCAGCAGTCGCCAGGGGGTGGCTAATGAAAAACTGTTTTTT
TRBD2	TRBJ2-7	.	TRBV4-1	CASSSFGGRNEQYF	TGCGCCAGCAGCTCATTCGGGGGGAGAAACGAGCAGTACTTC
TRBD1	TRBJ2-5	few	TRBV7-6	CASSRDRGGETQYF	TGTGCCAGCAGCCGGGACAGGGGCGGGGAGACCCAGTACTTC
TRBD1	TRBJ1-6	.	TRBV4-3	CASSQAGQGENSPLHF	TGCGCCAGCAGCCAAGCGGGACAGGGAGAAAATTCACCCCTCCACTTT
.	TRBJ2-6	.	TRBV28	CASTTASGANVLTF	TGTGCCAGCACTACAGCCTCTGGGGCCAACGTCCTGACTTTC
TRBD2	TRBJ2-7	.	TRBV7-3	CASSPQRGASYEQYF	TGTGCCAGCAGCCCTCAGCGGGGGGCTTCCTACGAGCAGTACTTC
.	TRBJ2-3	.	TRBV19	CASSIAQGVGDTQYF	TGTGCCAGTAGTATAGCCCAGGGTGTTGGGGATACGCAGTATTTT
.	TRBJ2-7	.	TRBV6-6	CASSQQGSPYEQYF	TGTGCCAGCAGCCAACAGGGTAGCCCCTACGAGCAGTACTTC
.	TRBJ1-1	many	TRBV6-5	CASSYSGTGLSSF	TGTGCCAGCAGTTACTCGGGAACAGGTCTTTCCTCATTT
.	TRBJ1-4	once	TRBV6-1	CASSDGPQGNEKLFF	TGTGCCAGCAGTGACGGGCCCCAGGGTAATGAAAAACTGTTTTTT
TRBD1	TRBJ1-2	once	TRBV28	CASTSGGADYGYTF	TGTGCCAGCACCTCAGGGGGCGCGGACTATGGCTACACCTTC
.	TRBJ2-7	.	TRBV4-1	CASSQVPPVLATYEQYF	TGCGCCAGCAGCCAAGTCCCACCCGTCCTCGCGACATACGAGCAGTACTTC
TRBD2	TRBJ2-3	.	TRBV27	CASSSGLATKRTDTQYF	TGTGCCAGCAGTTCGGGACTAGCTACAAAACGCACAGATACGCAGTATTTT
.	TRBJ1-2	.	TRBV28	CASSSYTTTGKGSDGYTF	TGTGCCAGCAGTTCTTACACCACCACAGGGAAGGGGTCTGATGGCTACACCTTC
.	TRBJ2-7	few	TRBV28	CASRAGGSGYEQCF	TGTGCCAGCCGCGCAGGGGGGAGTGGGTACGAGCAGTGCTTC
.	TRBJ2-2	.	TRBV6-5	CASSYSPSGELFF	TGTGCCAGCAGTTACTCCCCATCCGGGGAGCTGTTTTTT
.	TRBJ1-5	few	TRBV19	CASSIDRQPQHF	TGTGCCAGTAGTATAGACAGACAGCCCCAGCATTTT
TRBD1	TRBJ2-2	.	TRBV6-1	CASTPLTGPDGELFF	TGTGCCAGCACCCCCTTGACAGGGCCGGACGGGGAGCTGTTTTTT
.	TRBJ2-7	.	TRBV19	CASSIASQRSYEQYF	TGTGCCAGTAGTATAGCTTCACAGCGGAGCTACGAGCAGTACTTC
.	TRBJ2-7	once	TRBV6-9	CASSYSPRTASYEQYF	TGTGCCAGCAGTTATTCCCCTCGGACAGCCTCCTACGAGCAGTACTTC
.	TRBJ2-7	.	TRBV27	CASSLRLTRSSYEQYF	TGTGCCAGCAGTTTGAGGCTGACTCGGAGCTCCTACGAGCAGTACTTC
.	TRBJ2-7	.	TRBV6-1	CASREGLGASSYEQYF	TGTGCCAGCAGGGAAGGCTTAGGGGCCAGCTCCTACGAGCAGTACTTC
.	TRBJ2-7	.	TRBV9	CASSEGGGSYEQYF	TGTGCCAGCAGCGAAGGGGGGGGGTCCTACGAGCAGTACTTC
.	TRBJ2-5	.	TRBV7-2	CASSLVMRGPAETQYF	TGTGCCAGCAGCTTAGTTATGCGGGGGCCCGCAGAGACCCAGTACTTC
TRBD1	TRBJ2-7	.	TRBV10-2	CASRTDRGFYEQYF	TGCGCCAGCAGAACCGACAGGGGTTTCTACGAGCAGTACTTC
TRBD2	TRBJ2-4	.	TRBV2	CASSESSGGAKNIQYF	TGTGCCAGCAGTGAATCTAGCGGGGGAGCCAAAAACATTCAGTACTTC
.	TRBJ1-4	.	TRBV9	CASSVAGAGEGEKLFF	TGTGCCAGCAGCGTAGCTGGGGCAGGGGAAGGGGAAAAACTGTTTTTT
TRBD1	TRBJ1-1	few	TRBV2	CASSVLPGQGQAFF	TGTGCCAGCAGTGTCCTTCCGGGACAGGGCCAAGCTTTCTTT
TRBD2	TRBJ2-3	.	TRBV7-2	CASSAGLAGADTQYF	TGTGCCAGCAGCGCGGGACTAGCGGGGGCAGATACGCAGTATTTT
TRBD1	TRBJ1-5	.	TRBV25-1	CASSESGRGRGNQPQHF	TGTGCCAGCAGTGAATCTGGCAGGGGGCGCGGAAATCAGCCCCAGCATTTT
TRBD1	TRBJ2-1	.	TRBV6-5	CASRPTTGSWSEQFF	TGTGCCAGCAGGCCAACGACAGGGAGTTGGAGTGAGCAGTTCTTC
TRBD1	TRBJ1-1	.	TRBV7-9	CASSRERQGATEAFF	TGTGCCAGCAGTAGGGAACGACAGGGGGCCACTGAAGCTTTCTTT
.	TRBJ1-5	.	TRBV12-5	CASGLVRLPPGGQTLSQPQHF	TGTGCTAGTGGTTTGGTACGATTGCCCCCGGGAGGACAGACGCTCAGTCAGCCCCAGCATTTT
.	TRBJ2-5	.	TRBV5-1	CASSLQQGNQETQYF	TGCGCCAGCAGCTTGCAACAGGGTAACCAAGAGACCCAGTACTTC
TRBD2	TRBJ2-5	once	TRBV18	CASSPILAEETQYF	TGTGCCAGCTCACCGATACTAGCGGAAGAGACCCAGTACTTC
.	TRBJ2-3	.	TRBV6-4	CASSATASTDTQYF	TGTGCCAGCAGTGCGACAGCTAGCACAGATACGCAGTATTTT
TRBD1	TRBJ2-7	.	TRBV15	CATWGAAGTGPYEQYF	TGTGCCACTTGGGGGGCGGCGGGGACAGGTCCCTACGAGCAGTACTTC
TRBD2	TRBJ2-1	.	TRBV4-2	CASSQDRDYRWNEQFF	TGTGCCAGCAGCCAAGACCGGGACTACAGATGGAATGAGCAGTTCTTC
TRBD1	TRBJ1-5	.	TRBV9	CASSEGTGVQPQHF	TGTGCCAGCAGCGAGGGGACAGGGGTGCAGCCCCAGCATTTT
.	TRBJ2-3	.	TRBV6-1	CASTSTDTQYF	TGTGCCAGCACTAGCACAGATACGCAGTATTTT
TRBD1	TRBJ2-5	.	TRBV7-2	CASSFGTGGSETQYF	TGTGCCAGCAGCTTCGGGACAGGGGGCTCAGAGACCCAGTACTTC
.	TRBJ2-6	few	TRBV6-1	CASLPSGANVLTF	TGTGCCAGTCTCCCCTCTGGGGCCAACGTCCTGACTTTC
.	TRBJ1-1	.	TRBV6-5	CASTEAGSANTEAFF	TGTGCCAGCACCGAAGCAGGGTCCGCGAACACTGAAGCTTTCTTT
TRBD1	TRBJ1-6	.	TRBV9	CASSVDAGGNSPLHF	TGTGCCAGCAGCGTAGATGCAGGGGGTAATTCACCCCTCCACTTT